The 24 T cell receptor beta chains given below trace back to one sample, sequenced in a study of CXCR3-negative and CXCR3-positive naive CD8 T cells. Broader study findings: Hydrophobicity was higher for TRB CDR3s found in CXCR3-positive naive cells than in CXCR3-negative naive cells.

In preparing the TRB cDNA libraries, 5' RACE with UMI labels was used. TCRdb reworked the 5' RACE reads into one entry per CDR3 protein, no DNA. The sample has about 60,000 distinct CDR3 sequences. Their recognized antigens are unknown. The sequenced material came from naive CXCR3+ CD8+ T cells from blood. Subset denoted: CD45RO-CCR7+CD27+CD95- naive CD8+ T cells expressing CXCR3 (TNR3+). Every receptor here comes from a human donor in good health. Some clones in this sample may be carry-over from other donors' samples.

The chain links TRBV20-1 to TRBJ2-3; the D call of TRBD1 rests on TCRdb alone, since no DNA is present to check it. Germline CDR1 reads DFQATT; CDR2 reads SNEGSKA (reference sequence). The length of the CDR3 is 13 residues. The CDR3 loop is CSAKAPDLDTQYF.

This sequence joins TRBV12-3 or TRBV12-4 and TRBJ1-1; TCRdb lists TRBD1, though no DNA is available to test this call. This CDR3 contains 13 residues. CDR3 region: CASSQIGGPEAFF.

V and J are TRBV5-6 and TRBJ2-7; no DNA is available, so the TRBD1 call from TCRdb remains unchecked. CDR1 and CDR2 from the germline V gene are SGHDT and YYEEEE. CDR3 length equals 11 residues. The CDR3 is CASTEGGEQYF. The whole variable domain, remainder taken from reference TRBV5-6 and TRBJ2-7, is DAGVTQSPTHLIKTRGQQVTLRCSPKSGHDTVSWYQQALGQGPQFIFQYYEEEERQRGNFPDRFSGHQFPNYSSELNVNALLLGDSALYLCASTEGGEQYFGPGTRLTVT.

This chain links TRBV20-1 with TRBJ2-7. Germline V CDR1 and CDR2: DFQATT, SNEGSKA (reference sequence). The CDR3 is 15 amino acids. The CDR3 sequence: CSASDTEHDYYEQYF.

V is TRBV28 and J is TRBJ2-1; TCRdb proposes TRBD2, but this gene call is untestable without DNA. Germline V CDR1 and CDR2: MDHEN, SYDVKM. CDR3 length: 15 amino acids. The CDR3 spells CASSPLAGGLDEQFF.

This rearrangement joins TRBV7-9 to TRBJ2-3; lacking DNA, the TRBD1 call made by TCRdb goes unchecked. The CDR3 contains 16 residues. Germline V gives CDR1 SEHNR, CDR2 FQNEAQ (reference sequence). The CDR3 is CASSSATAGDTDTQYF.

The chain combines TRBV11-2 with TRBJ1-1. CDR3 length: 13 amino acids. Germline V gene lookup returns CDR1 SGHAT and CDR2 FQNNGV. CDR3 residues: CASSLSWVTEAFF.

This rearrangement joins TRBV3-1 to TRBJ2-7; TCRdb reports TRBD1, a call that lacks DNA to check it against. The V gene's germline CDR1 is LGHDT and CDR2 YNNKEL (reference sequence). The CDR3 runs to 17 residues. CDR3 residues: CASSQVFSEGGGYEQYF.

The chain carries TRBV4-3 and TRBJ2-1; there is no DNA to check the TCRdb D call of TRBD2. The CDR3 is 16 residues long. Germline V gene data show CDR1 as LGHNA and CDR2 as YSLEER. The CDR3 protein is CASSQDRAGGRNEQFF.

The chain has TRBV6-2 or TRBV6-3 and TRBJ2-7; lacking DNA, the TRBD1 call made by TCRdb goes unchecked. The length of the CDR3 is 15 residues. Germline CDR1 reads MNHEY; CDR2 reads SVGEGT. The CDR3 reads CASSFLGQGYYEQYF.

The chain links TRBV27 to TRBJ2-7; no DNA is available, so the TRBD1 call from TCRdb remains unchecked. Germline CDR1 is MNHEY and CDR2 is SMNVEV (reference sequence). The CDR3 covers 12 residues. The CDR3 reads CASRRGPYEQYF.

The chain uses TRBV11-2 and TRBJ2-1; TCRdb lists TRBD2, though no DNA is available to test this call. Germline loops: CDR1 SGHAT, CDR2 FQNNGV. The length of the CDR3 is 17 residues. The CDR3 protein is CASSLPRASGNYNEQFF.

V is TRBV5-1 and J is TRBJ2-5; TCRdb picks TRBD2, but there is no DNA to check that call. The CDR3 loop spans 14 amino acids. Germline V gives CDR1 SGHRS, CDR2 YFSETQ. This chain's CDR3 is CASSSTSGGETQYF.

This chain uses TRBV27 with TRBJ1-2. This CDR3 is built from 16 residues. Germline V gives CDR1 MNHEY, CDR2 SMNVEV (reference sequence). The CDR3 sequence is CASSSSPASGRRGYTF.

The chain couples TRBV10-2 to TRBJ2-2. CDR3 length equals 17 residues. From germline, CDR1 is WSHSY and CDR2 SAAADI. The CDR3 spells CASSESTGSVDTGELFF.

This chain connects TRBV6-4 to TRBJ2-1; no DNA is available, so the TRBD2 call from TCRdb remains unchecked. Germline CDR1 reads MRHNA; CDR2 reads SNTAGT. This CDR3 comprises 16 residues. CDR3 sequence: CASSDSASGEYNEQFF.

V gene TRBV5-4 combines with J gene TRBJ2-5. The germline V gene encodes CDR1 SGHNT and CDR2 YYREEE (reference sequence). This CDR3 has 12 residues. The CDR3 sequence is CASSSISETQYF.

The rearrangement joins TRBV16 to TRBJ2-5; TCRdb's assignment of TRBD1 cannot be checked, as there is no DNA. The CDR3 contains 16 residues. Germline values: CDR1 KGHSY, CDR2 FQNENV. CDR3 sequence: CASSHTGTGESETQYF.

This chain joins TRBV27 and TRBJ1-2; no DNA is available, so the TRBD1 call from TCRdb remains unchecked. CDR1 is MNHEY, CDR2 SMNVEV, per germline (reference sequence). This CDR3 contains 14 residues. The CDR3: CASSLYSTGVGYTF.

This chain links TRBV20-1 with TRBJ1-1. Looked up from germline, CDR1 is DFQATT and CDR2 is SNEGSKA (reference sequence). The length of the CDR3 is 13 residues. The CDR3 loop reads CSARDFWGTEAFF.

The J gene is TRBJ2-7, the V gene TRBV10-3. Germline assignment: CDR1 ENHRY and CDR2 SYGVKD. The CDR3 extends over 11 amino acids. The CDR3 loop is CAISENYEQYF.

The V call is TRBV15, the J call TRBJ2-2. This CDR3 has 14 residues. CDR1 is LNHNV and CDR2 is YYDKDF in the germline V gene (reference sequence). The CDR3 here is CATSRDPGTGELFF.

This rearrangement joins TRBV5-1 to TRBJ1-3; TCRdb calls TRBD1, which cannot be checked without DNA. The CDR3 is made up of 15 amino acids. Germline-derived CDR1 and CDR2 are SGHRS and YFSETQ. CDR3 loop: CASAEDRGPGNTIYF.

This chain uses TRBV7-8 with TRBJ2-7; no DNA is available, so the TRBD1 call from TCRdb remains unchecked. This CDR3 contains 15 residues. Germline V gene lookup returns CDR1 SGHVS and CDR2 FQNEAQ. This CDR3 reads CASSLYGGPLYEEYF. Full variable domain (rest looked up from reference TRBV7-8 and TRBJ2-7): GAGVSQSPRYKVAKRGQDVALRCDPISGHVSLFWYQQALGQGPEFLTYFQNEAQLDKSGLPSDRFFAERPEGSVSTLKIQRTQQEDSAVYLCASSLYGGPLYEEYFGPGTRLTVT.